Each of the 20 T cell receptor beta chains below was sequenced from the same sample in a study of shared T cell receptors in the human thymus. Sequencing was performed with immunoSEQ multiplex PCR; in TCRdb, only in-frame clones are kept and a portion is missing. The profile shows over 450,000 clones, 75% to 85% of them singletons. Separately, the same data were catalogued under a study of human thymus T cells.

Sequenced input: thymocytes. These receptors were obtained from a boy under two years old with a congenital heart defect.

V and J are TRBV30 and TRBJ1-4, with D unclear. Germline V gene lookup returns CDR1 GTSNPN and CDR2 SVGIG (reference sequence). CDR3 length equals 13 residues. V was shortened by 1 base and J by 7 bases, with 10 bases between the two germline ends. The CDR3 coding sequence is TGTGCCTGGAGTGGATGGAGGGTTGAAAAACTGTTTTTT. Translated, it gives CAWSGWRVEKLFF.

The V call is TRBV6-5, the J call TRBJ2-1, with 7 positions matching TRBD2. This CDR3 region has 16 residues. Losses at the gene ends were 2 bases for V and 2 bases for J; bases not matched to a gene: 6. The germline V gene encodes CDR1 MNHEY and CDR2 SVGAGI. CDR3 loop: CASSYGREKAYNEQFF. DNA for the CDR3: TGTGCCAGCAGTTACGGGCGGGAGAAGGCCTACAATGAGCAGTTCTTC.

The genes are TRBV6-1 and TRBJ2-3, with 7 bases lining up with TRBD1. The CDR3 runs to 19 residues. Germline V gene lookup returns CDR1 MNHNS and CDR2 SASEGT. V shed 4 bases and J 0 bases; nucleotides not matched to a gene: 16. The CDR3 protein is CASSGGASGGNASTDTQYF. The CDR3 DNA sequence: TGTGCCAGCAGTGGCGGTGCGTCAGGGGGAAACGCTAGCACAGATACGCAGTATTTT.

The chain uses TRBV4-3 and TRBJ2-1, with a possible D match to TRBD1 (7 bases). The CDR3 has 16 residues. Germline V lookup: CDR1 LGHNA, CDR2 YSLEER. V shed 0 bases and J shed 9 bases, with 18 bases lying between them. The CDR3: CASSQDTPGGPCEQFF. The CDR3 nucleotides read TGCGCCAGCAGCCAAGATACCCCAGGGGGGCCGTGTGAGCAGTTCTTC.

The chain combines TRBV30 with TRBJ2-7; 7 bases are shared with TRBD1. The germline V gene encodes CDR1 GTSNPN and CDR2 SVGIG (reference sequence). The junction had 14 bases not matched to a gene; V was cut back by 4 bases and J by 2 bases. The CDR3 has 16 amino acids. The CDR3 DNA follows: TGTGCCTGGACCTCCCGACAGGGCCCTAACGCCTACGAGCAGTACTTC. Its protein product is CAWTSRQGPNAYEQYF.

There are a few counts of this clone. The chain couples TRBV6-6 to TRBJ1-4; tentative D call: TRBD1 (5 bases). The germline gives CDR1 MNHNY, CDR2 SVGAGI (reference sequence). Trimming cost V 7 bases and J 7 bases, with 19 bases left between them. This CDR3 has 15 amino acids. CDR3 region: CASTSREGDGEKLFF. The CDR3 DNA reads as TGTGCCAGCACTAGCAGGGAGGGAGATGGTGAAAAACTGTTTTTT.

This clone was seen a handful of times. V is TRBV28 and J is TRBJ2-7, with a possible D match to TRBD2 (6 bases). Germline CDR1 reads MDHEN; CDR2 reads SYDVKM. V was clipped by 3 bases and J by 0 bases, with 6 bases between them. The CDR3 is 13 amino acids. CDR3 bases: TGTGCCAGCAGTTTGGGACTCTCCTACGAGCAGTACTTC. It codes for CASSLGLSYEQYF.

This clone came up once. The V gene is TRBV14, the J gene TRBJ1-2; the D gene is possibly TRBD1 (5 bases). There are 14 residues in the CDR3. CDR1 and CDR2 from the germline V gene are SGHDN and FVKESK. Trimming took off 0 bases at V and 9 bases at J, with 14 bases between the two ends. The CDR3 DNA sequence: TGTGCCAGCAGCCAAGAACACCCACAGGAGAGCTACACCTTC. Amino acids: CASSQEHPQESYTF.

V usage is TRBV29-1 and J usage is TRBJ2-7; 8 nucleotides align to TRBD2. Trimming at V came to 3 bases and at J to 0 bases, leaving 7 bases not matched to a gene. Germline CDR1 reads SQVTM; CDR2 reads ANQGSEA. The CDR3 has 15 amino acids. CDR3 sequence reads: CSVEGLAGSSYEQYF. DNA for the CDR3: TGCAGCGTTGAGGGGTTAGCGGGGAGCTCCTACGAGCAGTACTTC.

This clone was seen a handful of times. V usage is TRBV27 and J usage is TRBJ2-7, with 7 bases aligning to TRBD1. The CDR3 has 15 residues. The germline gives CDR1 MNHEY, CDR2 SMNVEV (reference sequence). Trimming removed 2 bases from V and 2 bases from J; junction bases left unmatched: 6. The CDR3 sequence: CASSLSNRGAYEQYF. The CDR3 DNA reads as TGTGCCAGCAGTTTAAGTAACAGGGGTGCCTACGAGCAGTACTTC.

The V and J genes are TRBV5-1 and TRBJ2-3; tentatively, D is TRBD2 (6 bases). The germline CDR1 and CDR2 sequences are SGHRS and YFSETQ. V dropped 4 bases and J dropped 5 bases, with 23 bases sitting between them. The CDR3 covers 17 residues. The CDR3 region has the DNA TGCGCCAGCAGCGGGGGGACTGCCGTCATGGCCCAAGATACGCAGTATTTT. This gives the protein CASSGGTAVMAQDTQYF.

This clone was seen only a few times. The J gene is TRBJ2-1, the V gene TRBV29-1, with TRBD2 matching 8 bases. J lost 9 bases, V lost 6 bases, and 16 bases had no gene match. Germline V lookup: CDR1 SQVTM, CDR2 ANQGSEA. This CDR3 contains 15 residues. The CDR3 DNA reads TGCAGCGTGGAGGCAACCGGGACTAGAAGGACTGAGCAGTTCTTC. Translating it yields CSVEATGTRRTEQFF.

This clone was found a few times. The chain carries TRBV5-1 and TRBJ1-2; D not resolved. The length of the CDR3 is 16 residues. Between the trimmed V and J ends, which lost 4 bases and 0 bases, there was a span of 16 bases. The V gene's germline CDR1 is SGHRS and CDR2 YFSETQ. This chain's CDR3 is CASSPNRTEPNYGYTF. The CDR3 DNA is TGCGCCAGCAGCCCGAATCGGACTGAACCTAACTATGGCTACACCTTC.

Here the CDR3 reads CASSQEATSSPYEQYF. The CDR3 DNA reads as TGCGCCAGCAGCCAAGAGGCGACTAGCAGTCCCTACGAGCAGTACTTC. V usage is TRBV4-3 and J usage is TRBJ2-7; 7 positions match TRBD2. J was trimmed by 2 bases and V by 0 bases; bases with no gene match: 7. The CDR3 has 16 amino acids. The V gene's germline CDR1 is LGHNA and CDR2 YSLEER.

The chain links TRBV5-6 to TRBJ2-3, with 8 bases aligning to TRBD2. The V and J ends lost 0 bases and 5 bases, in that order; junction bases with no gene match: 8. The CDR3 sequence is 16 residues long. The germline V gene encodes CDR1 SGHDT and CDR2 YYEEEE. The DNA of the CDR3 is TGTGCCAGCAGCTTGGTTACGGGAGGGCCCGTAGATACGCAGTATTTT. Translation: CASSLVTGGPVDTQYF.

This chain joins TRBV27 and TRBJ2-1, with TRBD2 matching 14 bases. This CDR3 has 15 amino acids. V shed 8 bases, J shed 10 bases, and the junction held 10 bases outside the gene matches. Germline assignment: CDR1 MNHEY and CDR2 SMNVEV (reference sequence). The CDR3 reads CASESGLAGVREQFF. The CDR3 DNA follows: TGTGCCAGCGAATCGGGACTAGCGGGAGTGCGCGAGCAGTTCTTC.

This chain uses TRBV6-5 with TRBJ1-3; TRBD1 matches at 10 bases. The CDR3 extends over 14 amino acids. CDR1 is MNHEY and CDR2 is SVGAGI in the germline V gene. Losses at the gene ends were 6 bases for V and 5 bases for J; bases not matched to a gene: 4. Here the CDR3 DNA reads TGTGCCAGCAGCGGACAGGGGGTTAGAAACACCATATATTTT. It translates to CASSGQGVRNTIYF.

The DNA for the CDR3 is TGTGCCAGCAGCTTAGACCCTTCGGAAGAGGCCTACGAGCAGTACTTC. Protein sequence: CASSLDPSEEAYEQYF. The J gene is TRBJ2-7, the V gene TRBV11-2, with D uncertain. There are 16 residues in the CDR3. Trimming removed 0 bases at V and 2 bases at J, with 14 bases between. Germline-derived CDR1 and CDR2 are SGHAT and FQNNGV.

The J gene is TRBJ1-4, the V gene TRBV6-5; D not resolved. In germline, CDR1 is MNHEY, CDR2 SVGAGI. V dropped 0 bases and J dropped 4 bases, with 12 bases sitting between them. CDR3 length: 16 residues. CDR3 protein: CASSYSSRPFNEKLFF. For the CDR3, the DNA is TGTGCCAGCAGTTACTCTTCCCGTCCCTTTAATGAAAAACTGTTTTTT.

V usage is TRBV27 and J usage is TRBJ1-1; D call uncertain. The germline V gene encodes CDR1 MNHEY and CDR2 SMNVEV (reference sequence). CDR3 length: 13 residues. Trimming stripped 3 bases from V and 1 base from J, with 6 bases between. In nucleotides, the CDR3 is TGTGCCAGCAGTTTTAAGCGGAACACTGAAGCTTTCTTT. Residues: CASSFKRNTEAFF.